A single sample is the source of the 3 T cell receptor beta chains below, sequenced in a study of T cell repertoires in cytomegalovirus infection. TCRdb re-derived calls from the reads in MiXCR, one entry per CDR3 protein. Among around 210,000 distinct CDR3 sequences listed, around 6.4% were seen once. The sequencing sample was made of PBMCs. The source is a human donor in good health (CMV status not recorded). Some clones in this sample may be carry-over from other donors' samples.

At least ten counts were recorded for this clonotype. The chain is built from TRBV7-2 and TRBJ1-4; D is perhaps TRBD1 (5 bases). Trimming removed 2 bases at V and 7 bases at J, with 5 bases between. This CDR3 region has 12 residues. Germline CDR1 reads SGHTA; CDR2 reads FQGNSA. CDR3 protein: CASSLQGEKLFF. CDR3 in DNA: TGTGCCAGCAGCTTACAGGGTGAAAAACTGTTTTTT.

This clonotype was recorded many times. The rearrangement links TRBV7-9 to TRBJ2-7; perhaps TRBD2 as D (5 bases). The CDR3 is made up of 15 amino acids. Germline CDR1 is SEHNR and CDR2 is FQNEAQ (reference sequence). The ends were cut back, 5 bases at V and 5 bases at J, with 19 bases in the middle. The CDR3 DNA is TGTGCCAGCAGCGCCTTCTTACTAGATTCCAACGAGCAGTACTTC. This codes for CASSAFLLDSNEQYF.

There are many counts of this clonotype. V and J are TRBV6-2 or TRBV6-3 and TRBJ1-5; 9 bases align to TRBD1. CDR3 size: 19 residues. The V gene end was trimmed by 5 bases and the J gene end by 0 bases; junction bases not matched to a gene: 14. The germline V gene has CDR1 MNHEY and CDR2 SVGEGT. The CDR3, as DNA: TGTGCCAGCAGTCGCCGCATGGGACAGGGACGAGTTAGCAATCAGCCCCAGCATTTT. It is translated as CASSRRMGQGRVSNQPQHF.